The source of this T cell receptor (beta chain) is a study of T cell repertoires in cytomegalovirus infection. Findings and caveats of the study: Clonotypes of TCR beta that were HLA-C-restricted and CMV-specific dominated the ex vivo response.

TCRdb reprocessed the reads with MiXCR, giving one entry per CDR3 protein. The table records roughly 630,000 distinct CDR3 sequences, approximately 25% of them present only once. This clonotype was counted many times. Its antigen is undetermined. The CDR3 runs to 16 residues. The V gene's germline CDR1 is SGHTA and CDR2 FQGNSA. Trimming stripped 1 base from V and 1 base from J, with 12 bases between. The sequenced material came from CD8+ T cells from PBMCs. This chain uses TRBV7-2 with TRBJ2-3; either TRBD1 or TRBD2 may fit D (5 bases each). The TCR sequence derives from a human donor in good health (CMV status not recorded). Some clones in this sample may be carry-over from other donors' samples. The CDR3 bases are TGTGCCAGCAGCTTAGGATCTTCGGGACGCACAGATACGCAGTATTTT. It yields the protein CASSLGSSGRTDTQYF.